Listed below are T cell receptor beta chains from one sample, sequenced in a study of cytomegalovirus exposure and HLA in healthy donors. Method: immunoSEQ multiplex PCR; TCRdb's copy keeps in-frame clones and lacks some. The sample lists 80,000 or so clones; around 70% were seen once. The sequenced sample consisted of PBMCs. The receptors originated from a woman in her thirties or forties in good health and CMV-seropositive. The conserved cysteine and the conserved F or W are not part of the CDR3 here.

v_call,j_call,cdr3_aa
TRBV7-2,TRBJ2-1,ASSLGQEYNEQF
TRBV28,TRBJ1-2,ASISGGQGRRYGYT
TRBV5-1,TRBJ1-1,ASSTTGGESEAF
TRBV11-3,TRBJ2-3,ASSPPGGESDTQY
TRBV5-6,TRBJ1-2,ASSSLYGYT
TRBV6-5,TRBJ1-2,ASSRTGGTYGYT
TRBV4-1,TRBJ2-3,ASSREAGTFTDTQY
TRBV18,TRBJ2-7,ASSTFGSSYEQY
TRBV7-8,TRBJ2-7,ASSNIAGRGSGEQY
TRBV6-5,TRBJ1-1,ASSRRTQPDTEAF
TRBV21-1,TRBJ2-3,ASKGTRGRNTQY
TRBV4-1,TRBJ2-7,ASSQGGQGQSYEQY
TRBV28,TRBJ1-1,ASSAGPGNTEAF
TRBV7-2,TRBJ1-1,ASSPSVLEAF
TRBV18,TRBJ2-2,ASSPDRGLAGELF
TRBV19,TRBJ1-4,ASSGTGDEKLF
TRBV6-6,TRBJ2-2,ASMGVAGILF
TRBV2,TRBJ1-2,ASETNYGYT
TRBV4-1,TRBJ2-7,ASSPGTGGYYEQY
TRBV2,TRBJ1-3,ASSYSGSGNTIY
TRBV2,TRBJ1-1,ASSEGRTVRTEAF
TRBV7-8,TRBJ1-5,ASSLMTGSNQPQH
TRBV4-1,TRBJ2-2,ASSQDRRLGGRANTGELF
TRBV7-2,TRBJ2-3,ASSPTSGGDYTQY
TRBV27,TRBJ2-1,ASAWTPKGDEQF
TRBV18,TRBJ2-1,ASSPPSWEGPSNEQF
TRBV9,TRBJ2-2,ASSPGVNTGELF
TRBV11-2,TRBJ1-2,ASIYRDGYT
TRBV4-2,TRBJ2-3,ASSPGGGPVTDTQY
TRBV6-5,TRBJ1-1,ASSYPQGVAF
TRBV5-1,TRBJ2-2,ASGDSPVTGELF
TRBV7-6,TRBJ2-5,ASSPSGGVQETQY
TRBV28,TRBJ2-7,ASMDRVRYEQY
TRBV6-1,TRBJ1-4,ASSEGNRFNEKLF